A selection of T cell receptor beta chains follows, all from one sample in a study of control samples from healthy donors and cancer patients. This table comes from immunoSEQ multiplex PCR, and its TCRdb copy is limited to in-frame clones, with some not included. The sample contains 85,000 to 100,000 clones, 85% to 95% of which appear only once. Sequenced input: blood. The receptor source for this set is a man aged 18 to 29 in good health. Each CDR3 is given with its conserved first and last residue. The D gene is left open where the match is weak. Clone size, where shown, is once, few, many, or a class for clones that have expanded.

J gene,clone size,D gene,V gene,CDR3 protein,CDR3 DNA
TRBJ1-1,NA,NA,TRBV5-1,CASSLPSERTEAFF,TGCGCCAGCAGCTTGCCCTCCGAGCGGACTGAAGCTTTCTTT
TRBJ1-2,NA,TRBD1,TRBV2,CASRAGQADGYTF,TGCGCCAGCAGGGCTGGACAGGCGGATGGCTACACCTTC
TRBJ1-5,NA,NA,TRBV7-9,CASSTTVDNQPQHF,TGTGCCAGCAGCACGACAGTAGACAATCAGCCCCAGCATTTT
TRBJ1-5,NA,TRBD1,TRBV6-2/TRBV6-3,CASSKPGQGPRAQHF,TGTGCCAGCAGTAAACCGGGACAGGGACCAAGGGCCCAGCATTTT
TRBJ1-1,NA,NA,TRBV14,CASSQEGEAFF,TGTGCCAGCAGCCAAGAGGGCGAAGCTTTCTTT
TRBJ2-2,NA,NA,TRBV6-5,CASRVRAMNTGELFF,TGTGCCAGCAGGGTCAGGGCCATGAACACCGGGGAGCTGTTTTTT
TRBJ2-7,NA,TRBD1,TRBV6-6,CASSYLPGQGDYEQYF,TGTGCCAGCAGTTACCTACCGGGACAGGGGGACTACGAGCAGTACTTC
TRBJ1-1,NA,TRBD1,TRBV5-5,CASSSTGVGTEAFF,TGTGCCAGCAGTTCAACAGGGGTGGGGACTGAAGCTTTCTTT
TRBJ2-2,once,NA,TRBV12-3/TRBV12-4,CASSTAYTGELFF,TGTGCCAGCAGTACAGCGTACACCGGGGAGCTGTTTTTT
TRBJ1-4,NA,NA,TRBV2,CASSVGRRYEKLFF,TGTGCCAGCAGTGTTGGCAGGAGGTATGAAAAACTGTTTTTT
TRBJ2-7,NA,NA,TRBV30,CAWQTQYEQYF,TGTGCCTGGCAAACCCAATACGAGCAGTACTTC
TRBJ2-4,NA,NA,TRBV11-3,CASSLGAKGNIQYF,TGTGCCAGCAGCTTAGGTGCCAAGGGAAACATTCAGTACTTC
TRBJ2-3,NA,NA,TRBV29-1,CSVEEGEDTQYF,TGCAGCGTTGAAGAGGGCGAAGATACGCAGTATTTT
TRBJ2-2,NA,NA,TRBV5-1,CASSYGANTGELFF,TGCGCCAGCAGCTACGGGGCGAACACCGGGGAGCTGTTTTTT
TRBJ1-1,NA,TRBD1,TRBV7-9,CASSLGQGEYDTEAFF,TGTGCCAGCAGCCTGGGACAGGGGGAGTATGACACTGAAGCTTTCTTT
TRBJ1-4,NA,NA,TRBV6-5,CASRSQGGGEKLFF,TGTGCCAGCAGATCCCAGGGTGGGGGTGAAAAACTGTTTTTT
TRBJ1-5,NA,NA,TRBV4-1,CASSRDREYSNQPQHF,TGCGCCAGCAGCCGCGACCGGGAGTATAGCAATCAGCCCCAGCATTTT
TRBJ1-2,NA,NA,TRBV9,CASSVVGGGYTF,TGTGCCAGCAGCGTAGTGGGTGGCGGCTACACCTTC
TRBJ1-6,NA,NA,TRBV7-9,CASSLRENSYNSPLHF,TGTGCCAGCAGCTTGCGAGAGAACTCCTATAATTCACCCCTCCACTTT
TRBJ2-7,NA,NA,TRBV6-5,CASSSAPAYEQYF,TGTGCCAGCAGTTCGGCCCCGGCCTACGAGCAGTACTTC
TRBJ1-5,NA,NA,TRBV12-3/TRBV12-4,CASSLSSNQPQHF,TGTGCCAGCAGTTTGTCCTCTAATCAGCCCCAGCATTTT
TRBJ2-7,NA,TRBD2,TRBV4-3,CASSQGLAGAQYF,TGCGCCAGCAGCCAAGGTCTAGCGGGAGCCCAGTACTTC
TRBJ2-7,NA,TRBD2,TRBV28,CASSNLGTSGFYEQYF,TGTGCCAGCAGCAACTTGGGGACTAGCGGATTCTACGAGCAGTACTTC
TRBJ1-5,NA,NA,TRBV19,CATVPAGENQPQHF,TGTGCCACCGTTCCGGCGGGAGAGAATCAGCCCCAGCATTTT
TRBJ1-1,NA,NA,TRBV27,CASSSQLGGNTEAFF,TGTGCCAGCAGTTCACAACTTGGGGGGAACACTGAAGCTTTCTTT
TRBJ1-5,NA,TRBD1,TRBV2,CASSEGAGGQPQHF,TGTGCCAGCAGTGAAGGGGCAGGGGGCCAGCCCCAGCATTTT
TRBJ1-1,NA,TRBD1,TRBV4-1,CASSLRQGMNTEAFF,TGCGCCAGCAGCTTACGACAGGGAATGAACACTGAAGCTTTCTTT
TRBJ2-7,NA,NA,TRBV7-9,CASSLSQGWEQYF,TGTGCCAGCAGCTTATCACAGGGTTGGGAGCAGTACTTT
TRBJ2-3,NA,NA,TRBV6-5,CASSPRESPDTQYF,TGTGCCAGCAGTCCTCGGGAGAGCCCAGATACGCAGTATTTT
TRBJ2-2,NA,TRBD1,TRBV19,CASKEGDRVTGELFF,TGTGCCAGTAAAGAAGGGGACAGGGTCACCGGGGAGCTGTTTTTT
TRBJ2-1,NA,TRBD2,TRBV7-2,CASSLTRTSRRTSYNEQFF,TGTGCCAGCAGCTTAACCAGGACTAGCCGTCGAACCTCCTACAATGAGCAGTTCTTC
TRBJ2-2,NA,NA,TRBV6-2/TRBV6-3,CASSPAGLITFSNTGELFF,TGTGCCAGCAGCCCCGCGGGGCTGATAACATTCTCGAACACCGGGGAGCTGTTTTTT
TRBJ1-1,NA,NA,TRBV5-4,CASSQPQGTGTEAFF,TGTGCCAGCAGCCAGCCGCAGGGAACGGGCACTGAAGCTTTCTTT
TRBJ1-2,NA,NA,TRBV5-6,CASSLAGNYGYTF,TGTGCCAGCAGCTTGGCAGGGAACTATGGCTACACCTTC
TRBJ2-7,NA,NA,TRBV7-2,CASSLAETYEQYF,TGTGCCAGCAGCTTAGCGGAAACCTACGAGCAGTACTTC
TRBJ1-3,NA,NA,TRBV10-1,CASSSGAKVYTIYF,TGCGCCAGCAGCTCGGGGGCGAAGGTTTACACCATATATTTT
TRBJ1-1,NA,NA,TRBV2,CASSNRVFTEAFF,TGTGCCAGCAGCAACAGGGTTTTCACTGAAGCTTTCTTT
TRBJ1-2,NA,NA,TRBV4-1,CASSQEGSGINYGYTF,TGCGCCAGCAGCCAAGAAGGTTCAGGTATTAACTATGGCTACACCTTC
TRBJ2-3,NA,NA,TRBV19,CASSIGFRGGTDTQYF,TGTGCCAGTAGTATTGGATTCAGGGGGGGCACAGATACGCAGTATTTT
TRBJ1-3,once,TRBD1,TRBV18,CASSRGTGQQNGNTIYF,TGTGCCAGCTCACGGGGAACGGGACAGCAGAATGGAAACACCATATATTTT
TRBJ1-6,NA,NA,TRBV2,CASSERAPGSPLHF,TGTGCCAGCAGTGAAAGGGCCCCGGGTTCACCCCTCCACTTT
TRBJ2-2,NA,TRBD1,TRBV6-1,CASSAPGQGESGELFF,TGTGCCAGCAGTGCTCCGGGACAGGGAGAATCCGGGGAGCTGTTTTTT
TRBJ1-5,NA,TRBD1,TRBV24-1,CATSDSTGEGSNQPQHF,TGTGCCACCAGTGATTCTACAGGGGAAGGGAGCAATCAGCCCCAGCATTTT
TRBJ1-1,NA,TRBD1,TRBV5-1,CASSTGTGGRTEAFF,TGCGCCAGCAGCACCGGGACAGGGGGCCGCACTGAAGCTTTCTTT
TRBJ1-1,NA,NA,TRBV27,CASSFGMGVNTEAFF,TGTGCCAGCAGTTTTGGTATGGGGGTGAACACTGAAGCTTTCTTT
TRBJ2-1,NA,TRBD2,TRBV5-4,CASSYIGGAGNEQFF,TGTGCCAGCAGTTATATCGGGGGGGCGGGCAATGAGCAGTTCTTC
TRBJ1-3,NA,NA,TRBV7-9,CARDSGNTIYF,TGTGCCAGGGATTCTGGAAACACCATATATTTT
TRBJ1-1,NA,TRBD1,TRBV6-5,CASRFDRASPEAFF,TGTGCCAGCAGGTTCGACAGGGCTTCCCCTGAAGCTTTCTTT
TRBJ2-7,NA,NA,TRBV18,CASSPPGTGSYEQYF,TGTGCCAGCTCACCACCTGGAACGGGCTCCTACGAGCAGTACTTC
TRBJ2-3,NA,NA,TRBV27,CASSFTRTDTQYF,TGTGCCAGCAGTTTCACTCGCACAGATACGCAGTATTTT
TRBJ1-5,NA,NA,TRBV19,CASSIATNQPQHF,TGTGCCAGTAGTATAGCTACCAATCAGCCCCAGCATTTT
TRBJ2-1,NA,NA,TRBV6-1,CASSDLGTVEQFF,TGTGCCAGCAGTGATCTGGGGACGGTGGAGCAGTTCTTC
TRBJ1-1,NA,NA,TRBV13,CASSLSGNTEAFF,TGTGCCAGCAGCTTGAGTGGGAACACTGAAGCTTTCTTT